This T cell receptor beta chain was documented in a study of blood T cell repertoires in COVID-19. The overall study: T cells, B-cell-depleted T cells, or PBMCs supplied cDNA or gDNA.

CDR3 length: 14 residues. The germline gives CDR1 SQVTM, CDR2 ANQGSEA. V dropped 5 bases and J dropped 2; count of bases not matched to a gene: 9. This clone was seen a few times. TCRdb's copy holds only in-frame clones and misses some; the assay was immunoSEQ multiplex PCR. The sample lists about 140,000 clones, more than 75% occurring once. This clonotype was sampled from a man older than 75 with acute or convalescent COVID-19. The specimen was peripheral blood. The rearrangement uses TRBV29-1 and TRBJ2-7, with TRBD1 matching over 7 bases. CDR3 coding DNA: TGCAGCGTTAAAAAGGGGGCCCGAACCTACGAGCAGTACTTC. This codes for CSVKKGARTYEQYF.